Below, 16 T cell receptor beta chains from the same sample are listed, as sequenced in a study of blood T cell repertoires in COVID-19. The assay was immunoSEQ multiplex PCR, and TCRdb's table has in-frame clones only and misses some. The sample shows about 120,000 clones, about 84% of them seen only once. Specimen: peripheral blood. These TCRs come from a man aged 60 to 69 with acute or convalescent COVID-19.

This chain joins TRBV28 and TRBJ2-2; 11 nucleotides match TRBD2. The CDR3 runs 16 residues. Trimming took 2 bases from V and 5 from J; bases not matched to a gene: 4. Germline V gene lookup returns CDR1 MDHEN and CDR2 SYDVKM. The CDR3, as DNA: TGTGCCAGCAGTTTAAGACTAGCGGGACGGACCGGGGAGCTGTTTTTT. Protein sequence: CASSLRLAGRTGELFF.

V and J are TRBV2 and TRBJ2-5; 7 nucleotides agree with TRBD1. Germline-derived CDR1 and CDR2 are SNHLY and FYNNEI. V lost 4 bases and J lost 1; bases outside the gene matches: 9. The CDR3 runs 16 residues. The CDR3 protein is CASSVAPSGGQETQYF. In nucleotides, the CDR3 is TGTGCCAGCAGTGTGGCCCCCTCAGGGGGCCAAGAGACCCAGTACTTC.

The V call is TRBV19, the J call TRBJ2-5, with D possibly being TRBD1 (5 bases). V shed 5 bases and J shed 4 bases, with 11 bases lying between them. CDR3 length: 13 residues. Germline CDR1 reads LNHDA; CDR2 reads SQIVND (reference sequence). The CDR3 nucleotides read TGTGCCAGTAGTCGTTCCAGGGCAGAGACCCAGTACTTC. The encoded protein is CASSRSRAETQYF.

The rearrangement links TRBV4-3 to TRBJ1-6; no reliable D call. V shed 1 base and J shed 7 bases, with 5 bases lying between them. CDR3 length equals 13 residues. Germline V gene data show CDR1 as LGHNA and CDR2 as YSLEER. The CDR3 nucleotides read TGCGCCAGCAGCCAAGTTCCGAATTCACCCCTCCACTTT. Residues: CASSQVPNSPLHF.

This clone was detected only a few times. The chain carries TRBV25-1 and TRBJ2-3; D is unresolved. Germline-derived CDR1 and CDR2 are MGHDK and SYGVNS. The length of the CDR3 is 15 residues. V gave up 1 base and J gave up 5 bases, with 13 bases separating them. The DNA for the CDR3 is TGTGCCAGCAGTGAATTGGCGGCGGTGCGAGATACGCAGTATTTT. Translating gives CASSELAAVRDTQYF.

The chain combines TRBV7-2 with TRBJ2-1; D is uncertain. Trimming took off 1 base at V and 3 bases at J, with 13 bases between the two ends. This CDR3 spans 16 amino acids. Per germline, CDR1 SGHTA and CDR2 FQGNSA. CDR3 region: CASSLVLGTYYNEQFF. The CDR3 nucleotides are TGTGCCAGCAGCTTAGTGCTGGGCACTTACTACAATGAGCAGTTCTTC.

The chain recombines TRBV4-3 with TRBJ2-1, with TRBD2 matching over 9 bases. The germline gives CDR1 LGHNA, CDR2 YSLEER. The CDR3 sequence is 14 residues long. V trimming: 5 bases; J trimming: 8 bases; junction bases outside the gene matches: 7. The CDR3 coding sequence is TGCGCCAGCAGCATGAGCGGGAGGAGGGATGAGCAGTTCTTC. The encoded protein is CASSMSGRRDEQFF.

The gene calls are TRBV24-1 and TRBJ2-1; 7 bases are a match to TRBD2. With 6 bases clipped from V and 2 bases from J, the junction kept 12 bases outside the gene matches. The CDR3 spans 17 residues. The V gene's germline CDR1 is KGHDR and CDR2 SFDVKD. The CDR3 DNA sequence: TGTGCCACCAGTCCATCCTGGGGCGGGAGTGCCTACAATGAGCAGTTCTTC. This translates into CATSPSWGGSAYNEQFF.

The chain carries TRBV7-3 and TRBJ1-2; weak D call: TRBD1 (5 bases). V lost 5 bases and J lost 7, with 14 bases in between. The CDR3 runs to 13 residues. Germline CDR1 SGHTA, CDR2 FQGTGA. The CDR3 DNA reads as TGTGCCAGCAGCCCCGGGGGGTTAAGTGGCTACACCTTC. It codes for CASSPGGLSGYTF.

V and J are TRBV18 and TRBJ1-2; TRBD1 might be the D (6 bases). V shed 2 bases and J shed 4 bases, with 11 bases lying between them. This CDR3 is built from 14 residues. In germline, CDR1 is KGHSH, CDR2 LQKENI. The CDR3 DNA follows: TGTGCCAGCTCACCAGGCGGGGGGGCCTATGGCTACACCTTC. Translated: CASSPGGGAYGYTF.

This chain uses TRBV5-8 with TRBJ2-2; TRBD2 aligns across 10 bases. In germline, CDR1 is SGHTS, CDR2 YDEGEE. The CDR3 has 19 amino acids. Trimming at V came to 1 base and at J to 7 bases, leaving 16 bases not matched to a gene. In nucleotides, the CDR3 is TGTGCCAGCAGCTTGTTGCTTGTTGCTAGCGGGAGTTCAGGCGGGGAGCTGTTTTTT. Translation gives CASSLLLVASGSSGGELFF.

V and J are TRBV28 and TRBJ2-5; TRBD1 might be the D (6 bases). The length of the CDR3 is 13 residues. Trimming took 4 bases from V and 5 from J, leaving 11 bases between them. CDR1 and CDR2 (germline): MDHEN, SYDVKM. In DNA, the CDR3 is TGTGCCAGCAGTTCTTCCGACAGGGAGACCCAGTACTTC. This translates into CASSSSDRETQYF. The full variable domain, with the rest looked up from reference TRBV28 and TRBJ2-5, is DVKVTQSSRYLVKRTGEKVFLECVQDMDHENMFWYRQDPGLGLRLIYFSYDVKMKEKGDIPEGYSVSREKKERFSLILESASTNQTSMYLCASSSSDRETQYFGPGTRLLVL.

V is TRBV7-2 and J is TRBJ1-2; possibly TRBD1 for D (6 bases). Trimming removed 5 bases at V and 4 bases at J, with 11 bases between. The CDR3 has 13 residues. The germline V gene encodes CDR1 SGHTA and CDR2 FQGNSA. CDR3: CASSRDTLYGYTF. The CDR3 bases are TGTGCCAGCAGCCGGGACACGCTCTATGGCTACACCTTC.

V usage is TRBV7-2 and J usage is TRBJ1-2; 11 positions match TRBD1. In germline, CDR1 is SGHTA, CDR2 FQGNSA. With 1 base clipped from V and 7 bases from J, the junction kept 14 bases outside the gene matches. This CDR3 contains 18 residues. CDR3: CASSLGVDRGRRYSGYTF. In nucleotides, the CDR3 is TGTGCCAGCAGCTTAGGGGTGGACAGGGGGCGCAGATATAGTGGCTACACCTTC.

The rearrangement links TRBV6-2 or TRBV6-3 to TRBJ1-5; D may be TRBD1 (6 bases). The CDR3 spans 13 residues. Germline CDR1 MNHEY, CDR2 SVGEGT. V lost 4 bases, J lost 4 bases, and 8 bases lay in between. The CDR3 DNA sequence: TGTGCCAGCAGTTCCCAGGGGAATCAGCCCCAGCATTTT. Its translation: CASSSQGNQPQHF.

The gene calls are TRBV10-3 and TRBJ1-5; TRBD1 matches 8 bases. The CDR3 runs to 13 residues. V shed 7 bases, J shed 4 bases, and the junction held 3 bases outside the gene matches. Germline CDR1 reads ENHRY; CDR2 reads SYGVKD. The CDR3 protein is CAINRDRNQPQHF. Here the CDR3 DNA reads TGTGCCATCAATAGGGACAGGAATCAGCCCCAGCATTTT.